These 18 T cell receptor beta chains share one sample of origin, sequenced in a study of post-analysis software for immune sequencing data. The library was made from cDNA and included unique molecular identifiers. TCRdb re-analysed the PCR reads in MiXCR, keeping a single row per CDR3 protein. The profile shows some 690,000 distinct CDR3 sequences, around 27% of them singletons. Study-wide points: Compared with controls, patients had more of about 5 TRBV segments, including TRBV5-6, TRBV5-1 and TRBV20-1.

The antigens for these receptors are not known. The sample comprised blood. Receptors originate from a girl aged 5-17 years with multiple sclerosis.

With regard to this clonotype: The junction departs from the called germline gene at one end, perhaps through a read error. The rearrangement uses TRBV10-3 and TRBJ2-1; TRBD2 aligns across 11 bases. CDR1 ENHRY and CDR2 SYGVKD come from the germline V gene. CDR3 length equals 20 residues. The CDR3 here is CTISEPIAGGHRRLYNEQFF. The CDR3 coding sequence is TGTACCATCAGTGAGCCAATAGCGGGGGGGCATCGCCGACTCTACAATGAGCAGTTCTTC.

Comment on this clonotype: A junction end diverges from the germline sequence, so it may reflect a read error. This chain links TRBV4-3 with TRBJ2-5, with D perhaps TRBD1 (5 bases). The CDR3 length is 14 residues. Germline V lookup: CDR1 LGHNA, CDR2 YSLEER. CDR3 in amino acids: CANSQDARANEQYF. Here the CDR3 DNA reads TGCGCCAACAGCCAAGATGCCAGGGCCAATGAGCAGTACTTC.

This clonotype has only a few counts. The chain recombines TRBV7-8 with TRBJ2-3; 16 bases align to TRBD2. The CDR3 extends over 16 amino acids. With V trimmed by 5 bases and J by 4 bases, 3 bases remained unmatched. CDR1 SGHVS and CDR2 FQNEAQ come from the germline V gene. The DNA of the CDR3 is TGTGCCAGCAGCGACGGGACTAGCGGGAGGGCAGATACGCAGTATTTT. This gives the protein CASSDGTSGRADTQYF.

This clonotype was observed a handful of times. V usage is TRBV5-1 and J usage is TRBJ2-3; TRBD2 might be the D (5 bases). Germline V CDR1 and CDR2: SGHRS, YFSETQ. The CDR3 runs 14 residues. Trimming left V 4 bases short and J 1 base short, with 10 bases between. The CDR3 nucleotides read TGCGCCAGCAGCGCGGGTAGTGGCACAGATACGCAGTATTTT. Translated, it gives CASSAGSGTDTQYF.

In its sample, this clonotype was seen many times. The chain carries TRBV20-1 and TRBJ2-1; D unresolved. This CDR3 has 13 residues. The ends were cut back, 1 base at V and 0 bases at J, with 4 bases in the middle. The V gene's germline CDR1 is DFQATT and CDR2 SNEGSKA (reference sequence). The CDR3 is CSARVISYNEQFF. As DNA, the CDR3 is TGCAGTGCTAGAGTAATCTCCTACAATGAGCAGTTCTTC.

The chain combines TRBV7-2 with TRBJ1-2; D not certain. This CDR3 spans 12 amino acids. With 5 bases removed from V and 4 bases from J, the gap between germline ends came to 8 bases. The germline V gene has CDR1 SGHTA and CDR2 FQGNSA. The CDR3 protein is CASSESFYGYTF. The DNA of the CDR3 is TGTGCCAGCAGCGAGTCCTTCTATGGCTACACCTTC.

The CDR3 here is CSARRLATGELFF. The CDR3 DNA sequence: TGCAGTGCAAGACGGTTAGCGACCGGGGAGCTGTTTTTT. The chain combines TRBV20-1 with TRBJ2-2; D perhaps matches TRBD2 (5 bases). Germline V gene lookup returns CDR1 DFQATT and CDR2 SNEGSKA (reference sequence). V lost 6 bases and J lost 5, with 13 bases in between. This CDR3 region has 13 residues.

The chain has TRBV2 and TRBJ2-5; D not resolved. The germline V gene encodes CDR1 SNHLY and CDR2 FYNNEI. The CDR3 runs to 14 residues. V was trimmed by 4 bases and J by 11 bases, leaving 20 bases between them. CDR3 loop: CASSVRVRDNEQYF. The CDR3 DNA reads as TGTGCCAGCAGTGTCCGGGTTCGCGACAATGAGCAGTACTTC.

On this clonotype itself: A read error is likely, as this CDR3 ends without the conserved phenylalanine or tryptophan. This sequence joins TRBV6-5 and TRBJ2-7; D unclear. The J call may be mistaken, given a closer DNA end match to TRBJ2-5. The CDR3 runs 15 residues. Germline V lookup: CDR1 MNHEY, CDR2 SVGAGI. The CDR3 DNA reads TGTGCCAGCAGTTACCGTCACCTAACCCGGGAGACCCAGTACCTC. Its translation is CASSYRHLTRETQYL.

This clonotype was observed a handful of times. The rearrangement joins TRBV6-5 to TRBJ2-6; tentative D call: TRBD1 (5 bases). The V end lost 5 bases, the J end lost 10 bases, and 18 bases lay between the germline ends. In germline, CDR1 is MNHEY, CDR2 SVGAGI. This CDR3 has 15 residues. DNA of the CDR3: TGTGCCAGCAGTAAACACAGGAAACTTGCAAACGTCCTGACTTTC. Translation gives CASSKHRKLANVLTF.

This clonotype was seen a few times. The chain employs TRBV6-6 and TRBJ1-5; D is ambiguous. Germline lookup yields CDR1 MNHNY and CDR2 SVGAGI (reference sequence). V lost 7 bases and J 3 bases, leaving 13 bases between the germline ends. CDR3 length: 14 residues. The CDR3 reads CASTPGRDNQPQHF. The CDR3 coding sequence is TGTGCCAGCACCCCTGGGAGGGACAATCAGCCCCAGCATTTT.

Points on this clonotype: One end of the junction is discordant with germline, which a read error may explain. The chain employs TRBV20-1 and TRBJ2-1; D is undetermined. The CDR3 totals 13 residues. CDR1 is DFQATT, CDR2 SNEGSKA, per germline (reference sequence). DNA for the CDR3: TGCAGTGCTGCTAGGAGCTCCCACAATGAGCAGTTCTTC. Translation: CSAARSSHNEQFF.

This clonotype appeared a few times. V is TRBV20-1 and J is TRBJ2-5; 9 bases map to TRBD2. The J call may be wrong; the DNA end is better matched by TRBJ2-7. The CDR3 is made up of 14 amino acids. Germline CDR1 reads DFQATT; CDR2 reads SNEGSKA (reference sequence). CDR3 loop: CSAISGRGFYEQYF. The CDR3 region has the DNA TGCAGTGCTATTAGCGGGAGAGGATTCTACGAGCAGTACTTC.

The V and J genes are TRBV5-1 and TRBJ2-1, with TRBD2 identical over 11 bases. CDR1 and CDR2 from the germline V gene are SGHRS and YFSETQ. V dropped 0 bases and J dropped 4; count of bases not matched to a gene: 3. The CDR3 has 16 amino acids. The CDR3 protein is CASSLDVAGGYNEQFF. The CDR3 nucleotides are TGCGCCAGCAGCTTGGATGTAGCGGGAGGGTACAATGAGCAGTTCTTC.

V and J are TRBV7-2 and TRBJ2-1; D is unresolved. V lost 2 bases and J lost 15, with 11 bases in between. Germline V lookup: CDR1 SGHTA, CDR2 FQGNSA. CDR3 length: 11 residues. This CDR3 reads CASSLSGSWFF. The CDR3 DNA follows: TGTGCCAGCAGCTTATCGGGCAGCTGGTTCTTC.

The rearrangement uses TRBV28 and TRBJ2-7; 8 bases are shared with TRBD1. The CDR3 covers 16 residues. V gave up 7 bases and J gave up 1 base; unmatched junction bases: 12. The germline V gene encodes CDR1 MDHEN and CDR2 SYDVKM. Here the CDR3 reads CASTNRRTGISYEQYF. The CDR3 DNA follows: TGTGCCAGCACCAATCGGCGGACAGGGATATCCTACGAGCAGTACTTC.

This clonotype was found a few times. CDR3 in amino acids: CASSSTLDRSDTQYF. The CDR3 region has the DNA TGTGCCAGCAGCTCAACCCTCGACAGGTCTGATACGCAGTATTTT. The gene calls are TRBV7-6 and TRBJ2-3; possibly TRBD1 for D (6 bases). V was cut by 4 bases and J by 6 bases, with 17 bases left in between. Germline loops: CDR1 SGHVS, CDR2 FNYEAQ. The CDR3 extends over 15 amino acids.

In this sample, this clonotype turned up a few times. The CDR3 region is CASVRAGGGGYTF. CDR3 coding DNA: TGTGCCAGCGTAAGGGCCGGAGGGGGCGGCTACACCTTC. The chain recombines TRBV6-5 with TRBJ1-2; 7 bases are shared with TRBD1. The CDR3 runs to 13 residues. J gave up 8 bases and V 8 bases, and 11 bases lay outside the gene matches. Germline CDR1 reads MNHEY; CDR2 reads SVGAGI.